This T cell receptor beta chain came from a study of Ad26.COV2.S vaccination and SARS-CoV-2 variants (dated by TCRdb to about 2021). Broadly, across the study: Sequencing of the TCRbeta repertoire served to evaluate the specificity and breadth of SARS-CoV-2-reactive T cell receptors following Ad26.COV2.S vaccination. A total of 32 samples were included in the TCR-sequenced set, comprising about 20 Ad26.COV2.S vaccine recipients, 5 placebo recipients and 8 SARS-CoV-2 convalescent individuals.

As regards this clone: The clone's antigen remains unknown. One base away there is no much larger clone; base qualities are not given.

According to the study, the label for this sample's time point signals: individuals recovered from natural SARS-CoV-2 infection. Summary of the overall study and its limitations: The authors noted that total T cell responses may have been underestimated by the TCR breadth and depth analyses. Non-spike TCR breadth was comparable between vaccine and placebo recipients, consistent with the vaccine containing only spike. After vaccination, substantial breadth of spike-specific CD8+ and CD4+ T cell responses was reported. Higher spike-specific TCR breadth was observed in Ad26.COV2.S recipients than in placebo recipients (P = 0.0014).

The V end loses 2 bases and the J end loses 3 bases, and a stretch of 14 bases separates them. CDR1 MNHEY and CDR2 SMNVEV were looked up in the germline V gene (reference sequence). Including cysteine and phenylalanine, the CDR3 has 15 amino acids. Only CDR3 DNA is held: 45 bases, read in frame from base 1. The immunoSEQ Assay was used to sequence TCRbeta CDR3 regions. After extraction, genomic DNA underwent amplification by bias-controlled multiplex PCR, followed by high-throughput sequencing. The paper's data handling went like this. To quantify the absolute abundance of each unique TCRbeta CDR3 region, sequences were collapsed and filtered. T cell fraction was estimated by normalization of TCRbeta template counts to usable DNA, with usable DNA being measured through amplification of reference genes present in all nucleated cells. Repertoire TCRs were annotated as SARS-CoV-2-specific when V gene, CDR3 amino acid sequence and J gene were exactly matched to a known reactive TCR set. MIRA supplied the reference SARS-CoV-2 TCR set, which was filtered for enrichment in COVID-19-positive ImmuneCODE repertoires so that public or cross-reactive TCRs were removed. Based on the MIRA antigens, annotated TCRs were further analysed at the level of specific ORF or position within ORF. Breadth was defined as the number of annotated unique rearrangements divided by the total number of unique productive rearrangements, and depth was defined as the summed frequency of the annotated unique rearrangements. Two-sided Wilcoxon rank-sum tests were used to compare TCR breadth between groups. TCRdb provides this immuneACCESS table in a form limited to in-frame rearrangements. Some clones are lacking; in checked studies, under half of them reflect an unresolved V gene, and why the rest are absent is not known. That table furnishes V, J and clone size, whereas the DNA furnished D and trimming. This sample gives about 350,000 clones in total; about 91% of them show up just once. Of the sample, under 5% is held by the ten largest clones.

The TCR sequence derives from a human donor who had recovered from COVID-19. Sequencing was performed on peripheral blood, taken after recovery from COVID-19. The V gene is TRBV27 and the J gene is TRBJ2-7; the D gene lacks a confident call. The sequence in DNA is TGTGCCAGCAGTTTAGTGGGTCCAACTCACTACGAGCAGTACTTC. Its product reads: CASSLVGPTHYEQYF.